These 32 T cell receptor beta chains were all obtained from the same sample, sequenced in a study of blood T cell repertoires in COVID-19 (dated by TCRdb to 2020 to 2022). Library preparation was by the immunoSEQ multiplex PCR assay. Held by TCRdb, this immuneACCESS table contains in-frame sequences only and omits some clones. Under half of the omission traces to an unresolved V gene where checked; the cause of the rest is unknown. The sample table contains about 330,000 clones; only one count was recorded for about 90% of them. The top ten clonotypes cover about 5.2% of the sample. The sample was PBMCs or T cells enriched from blood (not recorded which). The receptor source for this set is a woman in her 30s who had recovered from COVID-19.

DNA for the CDR3: TGCGCCAGCAGACGACGACAGAATCCCTCTAGCACAGATACGCAGTATTTT. This translates into CASRRRQNPSSTDTQYF. This chain connects TRBV4-1 to TRBJ2-3, with D possibly matching TRBD1 (5 bases). Germline assignment: CDR1 MGHRA and CDR2 YSYEKL. CDR3 length equals 17 residues. Trimming stripped 6 bases from V and 0 bases from J, with 19 bases between.

This chain links TRBV7-2 with TRBJ2-2, with a possible D match to TRBD2 (5 bases). Germline lookup yields CDR1 SGHTA and CDR2 FQGNSA. V was shortened by 1 base and J by 6 bases, with 12 bases between the two germline ends. This CDR3 comprises 15 residues. The DNA for the CDR3 is TGTGCCAGCAGCTTAGGGTCCGGGCGGGCCGGGGAGCTGTTTTTT. Protein sequence: CASSLGSGRAGELFF.

The J gene is TRBJ1-1, the V gene TRBV4-1, with TRBD1 as a possible D gene (5 bases). V dropped 1 base and J dropped 10 bases, with 13 bases sitting between them. Looked up from germline, CDR1 is MGHRA and CDR2 is YSYEKL. The CDR3 sequence is 13 residues long. In nucleotides, the CDR3 is TGCGCCAGCAGCCAAGTTGGCAGGGAAGGAGCTTTCTTT. Translating gives CASSQVGREGAFF.

This rearrangement joins TRBV27 to TRBJ1-1; D is ambiguous. The CDR3 loop spans 13 amino acids. The germline CDR1 and CDR2 sequences are MNHEY and SMNVEV (reference sequence). The germline V and J ends were trimmed by 6 bases and 3 bases, with 11 bases remaining between them. The CDR3 coding sequence is TGTGCCAGCAGATTCGGTTTAGACACTGAAGCTTTCTTT. Translating gives CASRFGLDTEAFF.

The rearrangement joins TRBV9 to TRBJ1-2; 11 bases agree with TRBD1. Unmatched junction bases numbered 7, after V lost 3 bases and J lost 3 bases. Germline V CDR1 and CDR2: SGDLS, YYNGEE. This CDR3 spans 16 amino acids. CDR3: CASSAPGTGGDYGYTF. For the CDR3, the DNA is TGTGCCAGCAGCGCCCCCGGGACAGGGGGTGACTATGGCTACACCTTC.

This clone has a handful of counts. The chain links TRBV13 to TRBJ2-3; perhaps TRBD1 as D (7 bases). The CDR3 runs to 15 residues. Germline CDR1 and CDR2: PRHDT and FYEKMQ (reference sequence). The CDR3 protein is CAAGSGTDHTDTQYF. Written as DNA, the CDR3 is TGTGCAGCGGGTTCCGGGACAGATCACACAGATACGCAGTATTTT.

V and J are TRBV19 and TRBJ2-2, with 7 bases lining up with TRBD1. The CDR3 runs 15 residues. The V gene end was trimmed by 6 bases and the J gene end by 7 bases; junction bases not matched to a gene: 11. The germline V gene encodes CDR1 LNHDA and CDR2 SQIVND (reference sequence). CDR3 in amino acids: CASRDRDRFLGELFF. The CDR3 DNA reads as TGTGCCAGTAGAGACCGGGACAGATTTCTCGGGGAGCTGTTTTTT. Together with reference TRBV19 and TRBJ2-2, the CDR3 gives the full variable domain: DGGITQSPKYLFRKEGQNVTLSCEQNLNHDAMYWYRQDPGQGLRLIYYSQIVNDFQKGDIAEGYSVSREKKESFPLTVTSAQKNPTAFYLCASRDRDRFLGELFFGEGSRLTVL.

V and J are TRBV28 and TRBJ1-1; no definite D call. This CDR3 has 12 amino acids. The germline V gene encodes CDR1 MDHEN and CDR2 SYDVKM. With 1 base removed from V and 8 bases from J, the gap between germline ends came to 8 bases. The CDR3: CASSLYQREAFF. Here the CDR3 DNA reads TGTGCCAGCAGTTTATACCAGCGCGAAGCTTTCTTT.

The chain combines TRBV19 with TRBJ1-5; D remains ambiguous. The ends were cut back, 3 bases at V and 4 bases at J, with 13 bases in the middle. The CDR3 totals 15 residues. Looked up from germline, CDR1 is LNHDA and CDR2 is SQIVND (reference sequence). The CDR3, as DNA: TGTGCCAGTAGTATTTCCAACAGCTTTAATCAGCCCCAGCATTTT. The encoded protein is CASSISNSFNQPQHF.

The rearrangement uses TRBV7-6 and TRBJ1-2; perhaps TRBD1 as D (6 bases). The V and J ends lost 3 bases and 0 bases respectively, with 11 bases between them. Germline V gene sequence: CDR1 SGHVS, CDR2 FNYEAQ. This CDR3 comprises 15 residues. CDR3 sequence: CASSLSRQANYGYTF. CDR3 DNA sequence: TGTGCCAGCAGCTTGAGCCGACAGGCTAACTATGGCTACACCTTC.

About this clone: Other nucleotide sequences from this sample produce the same CDR3. The chain's CDR3 is CASSVDRGREKLFF. The CDR3 DNA reads TGTGCCAGCAGTGTGGACAGGGGACGAGAAAAACTGTTTTTT. The chain links TRBV2 to TRBJ1-4, with 9 bases matching TRBD1. CDR1 is SNHLY, CDR2 FYNNEI, per germline. V shed 4 bases and J 8 bases; nucleotides not matched to a gene: 5. The CDR3 contains 14 residues.

The rearrangement joins TRBV5-4 to TRBJ1-1; no firm D call. The CDR3 covers 14 residues. Germline CDR1 and CDR2: SGHNT and YYREEE (reference sequence). The V and J ends lost 0 bases and 5 bases respectively, with 11 bases between them. CDR3 DNA sequence: TGTGCCAGCAGCTTGGATGCGGTGAGGACTGAAGCTTTCTTT. It yields the protein CASSLDAVRTEAFF.

The chain's CDR3 is CSAPTGLGAFF. DNA for the CDR3: TGCAGTGCCCCGACAGGGCTGGGAGCTTTCTTT. The genes are TRBV20-1 and TRBJ1-1; 7 positions agree with TRBD1. Trimming at V came to 6 bases and at J to 10 bases, leaving 8 bases not matched to a gene. The CDR3 totals 11 residues. Germline V gives CDR1 DFQATT, CDR2 SNEGSKA (reference sequence).

This chain connects TRBV5-8 to TRBJ2-3; D is unresolved. Germline V gene data show CDR1 as SGHTS and CDR2 as YDEGEE. The CDR3 consists of 15 residues. V was shortened by 3 bases and J by 1 base, with 12 bases between the two germline ends. CDR3 amino acids: CASSSRLVGTDTQYF. For the CDR3, the DNA is TGTGCCAGCAGCTCAAGACTGGTAGGCACAGATACGCAGTATTTT.

The V gene is TRBV18, the J gene TRBJ1-5, with D unresolved. V gave up 2 bases and J gave up 1 base, with 6 bases separating them. From germline, CDR1 is KGHSH and CDR2 LQKENI. CDR3 length: 14 residues. CDR3 bases: TGTGCCAGCTCACCATTGGAGAGCAATCAGCCCCAGCATTTT. Translating gives CASSPLESNQPQHF.

This rearrangement joins TRBV4-2 to TRBJ2-2; the D gene is possibly TRBD2 (5 bases). V dropped 0 bases and J dropped 7 bases, with 18 bases sitting between them. The CDR3 has 17 amino acids. The germline V gene has CDR1 LGHNA and CDR2 YNFKEQ. The DNA of the CDR3 is TGTGCCAGCAGCCAAGAAGCGCCGATGACTATCGGCGGGGAGCTGTTTTTT. Its translation: CASSQEAPMTIGGELFF.

V usage is TRBV5-1 and J usage is TRBJ1-1; the D gene is possibly TRBD1 (6 bases). This CDR3 comprises 15 residues. The germline gives CDR1 SGHRS, CDR2 YFSETQ. V dropped 4 bases and J dropped 4 bases, with 17 bases sitting between them. CDR3 loop: CASSPWGGAGTEAFF. CDR3 DNA sequence: TGCGCCAGCAGCCCGTGGGGGGGCGCGGGCACTGAAGCTTTCTTT.

V is TRBV28 and J is TRBJ1-2; D unclear. The V and J ends lost 6 bases and 0 bases respectively, with 8 bases between them. The CDR3 is 13 residues long. Germline CDR1 is MDHEN and CDR2 is SYDVKM. In DNA, the CDR3 is TGTGCCAGCAGGCAGCGATCTAACTATGGCTACACCTTC. Translated: CASRQRSNYGYTF.

This clone was detected only a few times. The chain uses TRBV5-4 and TRBJ2-7, with D possibly matching TRBD1 (6 bases). Germline lookup yields CDR1 SGHNT and CDR2 YYREEE (reference sequence). The CDR3 length is 16 residues. The V end was cut by 4 bases, the J end by 0 bases, with 17 bases between. The CDR3 DNA reads as TGTGCCAGCAGCAAGACATTGACAGGCACCTCCTACGAGCAGTACTTC. Its protein is CASSKTLTGTSYEQYF.

The chain links TRBV28 to TRBJ1-1; 9 positions agree with TRBD1. CDR3 size: 13 residues. Germline CDR1 MDHEN, CDR2 SYDVKM. After removal of 2 bases from V and 10 bases from J, the junction contained 5 bases not matched to a gene. In DNA form, the CDR3 reads TGTGCCAGCAGTTTAGCGACAGGGGGTAGAGCTTTCTTT. The encoded protein is CASSLATGGRAFF.

The chain has TRBV6-5 and TRBJ1-2; D is possibly TRBD1 (5 bases). This CDR3 has 13 residues. V was shortened by 5 bases and J by 4 bases, with 11 bases between the two germline ends. CDR1 and CDR2 (germline): MNHEY, SVGAGI. The CDR3 coding sequence is TGTGCCAGCAGTAGTAGACAGATCTATGGCTACACCTTC. Protein product: CASSSRQIYGYTF.

The chain employs TRBV6-5 and TRBJ1-3; D call uncertain. Germline lookup yields CDR1 MNHEY and CDR2 SVGAGI. This CDR3 is 13 amino acids long. V was shortened by 5 bases and J by 4 bases, with 9 bases between the two germline ends. CDR3 DNA sequence: TGTGCCAGCAGTCAGGTCTCCGGAAACACCATATATTTT. It codes for CASSQVSGNTIYF.

The V call is TRBV13, the J call TRBJ2-1, with 12 bases identical to TRBD2. The CDR3 consists of 15 residues. V lost 3 bases, J lost 7 bases, and 4 bases stayed unmatched. Germline lookup yields CDR1 PRHDT and CDR2 FYEKMQ (reference sequence). The CDR3 is CASSFSSGGANEQFF. The CDR3 DNA sequence: TGTGCCAGCAGCTTCTCTAGCGGGGGGGCAAATGAGCAGTTCTTC.

This clone appeared many times. V and J are TRBV6-2 or TRBV6-3 and TRBJ2-2, with 12 bases matching TRBD1. The CDR3 consists of 15 residues. From germline, CDR1 is MNHEY and CDR2 SVGEGT. V lost 5 bases to trimming and J lost 7 bases; unmatched junction nucleotides: 5. The CDR3 reads CASSGTGGEVGELFF. CDR3 coding DNA: TGTGCCAGCAGTGGGACAGGGGGCGAAGTCGGGGAGCTGTTTTTT.

The V gene is TRBV13, the J gene TRBJ2-3, with D perhaps TRBD2 (7 bases). Trimming stripped 2 bases from V and 5 bases from J, with 14 bases between. The germline V gene has CDR1 PRHDT and CDR2 FYEKMQ (reference sequence). CDR3 length: 15 amino acids. The CDR3 loop is CASSLPGGGRDTQYF. CDR3 DNA sequence: TGTGCCAGCAGCTTACCGGGGGGCGGCAGAGATACGCAGTATTTT. Full variable domain (remainder filled in from reference TRBV13 and TRBJ2-3): AAGVIQSPRHLIKEKRETATLKCYPIPRHDTVYWYQQGPGQDPQFLISFYEKMQSDKGSIPDRFSAQQFSDYHSELNMSSLELGDSALYFCASSLPGGGRDTQYFGPGTRLTVL.

The V call is TRBV2, the J call TRBJ1-5, with 8 positions matching TRBD1. The junction had 11 bases not matched to a gene; V was cut back by 10 bases and J by 9 bases. CDR3 length equals 13 residues. Germline V gene lookup returns CDR1 SNHLY and CDR2 FYNNEI. This CDR3 is CATRGGGQGPQHF. The CDR3 DNA reads TGTGCCACCAGGGGCGGAGGACAGGGGCCCCAGCATTTT.

The chain couples TRBV5-6 to TRBJ1-2; weak D call: TRBD1 (6 bases). The length of the CDR3 is 15 residues. From germline, CDR1 is SGHDT and CDR2 YYEEEE. Trimming cost V 3 bases and J 4 bases, with 16 bases left between them. The CDR3 spells CASSWTGGRGYGYTF. CDR3 DNA sequence: TGTGCCAGCAGCTGGACCGGGGGGCGAGGCTATGGCTACACCTTC.

The genes are TRBV7-9 and TRBJ1-6; TRBD1 matches 9 bases. The CDR3 spans 16 residues. The trim removed 4 bases at V and 8 bases at J, leaving 9 bases unmatched. Germline V lookup: CDR1 SEHNR, CDR2 FQNEAQ (reference sequence). CDR3 coding DNA: TGTGCCAGCAGCTCCCCTGGGGGACAGGGAGATTCACCCCTCCACTTT. It encodes CASSSPGGQGDSPLHF.

The chain uses TRBV29-1 and TRBJ1-2; D may be TRBD1 (6 bases). CDR1 and CDR2 from the germline V gene are SQVTM and ANQGSEA. Between the trimmed V and J ends, which lost 5 bases and 9 bases, there was a span of 10 bases. CDR3 length: 10 residues. CDR3 region: CSVSDSSYTF. CDR3 nucleotides: TGCAGCGTTTCGGACAGCAGCTACACCTTC.

The rearrangement uses TRBV2 and TRBJ1-6; 9 nucleotides align to TRBD1. Germline CDR1 SNHLY, CDR2 FYNNEI. V dropped 5 bases and J dropped 10; count of bases not matched to a gene: 9. This CDR3 is 15 amino acids long. CDR3 sequence: CASSSTRTGESPLHF. The CDR3 region has the DNA TGTGCCAGCAGTTCGACCCGGACAGGGGAATCACCCCTCCACTTT.

The genes are TRBV28 and TRBJ1-6, with 8 bases fitting TRBD1. There are 17 residues in the CDR3. The germline V gene encodes CDR1 MDHEN and CDR2 SYDVKM. The junction had 10 bases not matched to a gene; V was cut back by 1 base and J by 8 bases. The chain's CDR3 is CASSLYGQGAGDSPLHF. The CDR3 coding sequence is TGTGCCAGCAGTTTATATGGCCAGGGGGCAGGGGATTCACCCCTCCACTTT.

J is TRBJ2-7 and V is TRBV2; 7 bases match TRBD1. This CDR3 has 15 residues. Germline V gene data show CDR1 as SNHLY and CDR2 as FYNNEI. The V and J ends lost 6 bases and 0 bases, in that order; junction bases with no gene match: 8. The CDR3 region has the DNA TGTGCCAGCAGAGTAAGGGGGCGGTACTCCTACGAGCAGTACTTC. It is translated as CASRVRGRYSYEQYF.